Here is one TCR beta chain with its context. Its target is not known. The assay was immunoSEQ multiplex PCR, and TCRdb's table has in-frame clones only and misses some. The table shows under 7,000 clones, with about 83% occurring only once. This entry comes from a study of immune cell composition in non-small cell lung cancer. The CDR3 runs 16 residues. Trimming pared 1 base from V and 0 bases from J, leaving 14 bases between. Germline values: CDR1 SGHRS, CDR2 YFSETQ. Study observations and caveats: No significant correlation existed between pack-years smoked and tumour clonality.

Material: lung tumor tissue. The source of this sequence is a human donor with non-small cell lung cancer. The chain links TRBV5-1 to TRBJ2-7; tentatively, D is TRBD2 (5 bases). Written as DNA, the CDR3 is TGCGCCAGCAGCTTGCAGGCACAGACTATCTCCTACGAGCAGTACTTC. Protein: CASSLQAQTISYEQYF.